These 22 T cell receptor beta chains share one sample of origin, sequenced in a study of shared clonotypes between healthy human individuals. CD45RO-negative, CCR7-positively selected cells formed the naive CD8 fraction, excluding terminally differentiated effector memory CD45RA+ cells. Produced via immunoSEQ multiplex PCR; TCRdb's table is partial and in-frame only. The data show over 2 million clones, about 95% seen once. Sequencing was done on a sample of naive CD8+ T cells sorted from blood. These TCRs come from a young man in good health.

V is TRBV7-9 and J is TRBJ2-3; D may match TRBD1 or TRBD2 (5 bases each). This CDR3 has 16 amino acids. V was shortened by 4 bases and J by 4 bases, with 18 bases between the two germline ends. The germline V gene encodes CDR1 SEHNR and CDR2 FQNEAQ (reference sequence). The CDR3 coding sequence is TGTGCCAGCAGCTCTTGGGACCGCTCCTTTGCAGATACGCAGTATTTT. Its protein is CASSSWDRSFADTQYF.

The chain has TRBV7-9 and TRBJ2-7; D uncertain. Germline CDR1 is SEHNR and CDR2 is FQNEAQ (reference sequence). Trimming cost V 7 bases and J 0 bases, with 16 bases left between them. The CDR3 runs to 15 residues. The CDR3 nucleotides read TGTGCCAGCACGATAGGGCATGGATTCTCCTACGAGCAGTACTTC. Protein: CASTIGHGFSYEQYF.

The V call is TRBV28, the J call TRBJ2-3, with 10 positions matching TRBD1. Germline lookup yields CDR1 MDHEN and CDR2 SYDVKM. This CDR3 is 16 amino acids long. Losses at the gene ends were 7 bases for V and 5 bases for J; bases not matched to a gene: 12. The chain's CDR3 is CASITLRQGALDTQYF. The CDR3 bases are TGTGCCAGCATCACCCTGAGACAGGGGGCCCTAGATACGCAGTATTTT.

This chain links TRBV4-1 with TRBJ1-2; 8 bases map to TRBD1. In germline, CDR1 is MGHRA, CDR2 YSYEKL. The CDR3 covers 17 residues. The V and J ends lost 1 base and 0 bases, in that order; junction bases with no gene match: 7. The CDR3 loop is CASSQVQGAPPNYGYTF. As DNA, the CDR3 is TGCGCCAGCAGCCAAGTCCAGGGGGCCCCTCCTAACTATGGCTACACCTTC.

The gene calls are TRBV6-6 and TRBJ1-1; no clear D gene. V lost 8 bases to trimming and J lost 1 base, with 11 bases between them. The CDR3 is 13 amino acids. Germline V gene data show CDR1 as MNHNY and CDR2 as SVGAGI (reference sequence). CDR3 nucleotides: TGTGCCAGCGGTACAGCTCGGAACACTGAAGCTTTCTTT. Amino acid sequence: CASGTARNTEAFF.

The chain has TRBV15 and TRBJ1-4, with a tentative D call TRBD1 (6 bases). The CDR3 has 14 amino acids. The ends were cut back, 6 bases at V and 1 base at J, with 9 bases in the middle. Looked up from germline, CDR1 is LNHNV and CDR2 is YYDKDF (reference sequence). The CDR3 sequence is CATSPTGTNEKLFF. The CDR3 DNA reads as TGTGCCACCAGTCCGACAGGAACTAATGAAAAACTGTTTTTT.

V is TRBV5-6 and J is TRBJ2-7; D unclear. V shed 0 bases and J shed 5 bases, with 9 bases lying between them. In germline, CDR1 is SGHDT, CDR2 YYEEEE. The CDR3 totals 13 residues. CDR3 nucleotide sequence: TGTGCCAGCAGCTTGGGGGATTCCAACGAGCAGTACTTC. Translated: CASSLGDSNEQYF.

As concerns this clone: Just one base apart from a much larger clone, this may be a read error. This chain connects TRBV30 to TRBJ2-3, with D hard to call. The CDR3 has 12 residues. Germline CDR1 is GTSNPN and CDR2 is SVGIG (reference sequence). The germline V and J ends were trimmed by 5 bases and 0 bases, with 6 bases remaining between them. CDR3 sequence: CAWGDSTDTQYF. The CDR3 DNA reads TGTGCCTGGGGTGACAGCACAGATACGCAGTATTTT.

The J gene is TRBJ1-2, the V gene TRBV27, with D perhaps matching TRBD1 (6 bases). Germline V CDR1 and CDR2: MNHEY, SMNVEV (reference sequence). V shed 6 bases and J shed 5 bases, with 13 bases lying between them. The CDR3 loop spans 13 amino acids. CDR3 nucleotides: TGTGCCAGCAGGGGGGGGGCAGATTATGGCTACACCTTC. It encodes CASRGGADYGYTF.

The V and J genes are TRBV12-5 and TRBJ2-7, with D possibly being TRBD2 (7 bases). The CDR3 extends over 19 amino acids. Germline V gene lookup returns CDR1 LGHNT and CDR2 FRNRAP. The ends were cut back, 7 bases at V and 6 bases at J, with 34 bases in the middle. DNA of the CDR3: TGTGCTAGTGCCCCCCCGGAGGCCCTGGGGGCGGCGGGAGTCCGCGAGCAGTACTTC. This translates into CASAPPEALGAAGVREQYF.

This sequence joins TRBV6-1 and TRBJ1-5, with 7 positions matching TRBD1. Germline-derived CDR1 and CDR2 are MNHNS and SASEGT. The junction had 10 bases not matched to a gene; V was cut back by 3 bases and J by 5 bases. This CDR3 has 16 residues. The CDR3 is CASSDPTGTVHQPQHF. CDR3 DNA sequence: TGTGCCAGCAGTGATCCGACCGGGACAGTTCATCAGCCCCAGCATTTT.

The chain recombines TRBV4-1 with TRBJ2-1, with 11 bases identical to TRBD2. V lost 4 bases and J lost 3; bases outside the gene matches: 2. CDR1 is MGHRA, CDR2 YSYEKL, per germline. The length of the CDR3 is 15 residues. CDR3 region: CASSLLAGDYNEQFF. The CDR3, as DNA: TGCGCCAGCAGCCTACTAGCGGGGGACTACAATGAGCAGTTCTTC.

This rearrangement joins TRBV27 to TRBJ2-3; 10 positions agree with TRBD2. V trimming: 4 bases; J trimming: 6 bases; junction bases outside the gene matches: 7. From germline, CDR1 is MNHEY and CDR2 SMNVEV (reference sequence). The CDR3 runs 15 residues. The CDR3 DNA reads TGTGCCAGCAGTTGGACTAGCGGTACGGCGGATACGCAGTATTTT. Translating it yields CASSWTSGTADTQYF.

The rearrangement uses TRBV7-2 and TRBJ2-7, with 7 bases fitting TRBD2. V lost 2 bases, J lost 6 bases, and 7 bases stayed unmatched. The CDR3 is 14 amino acids. Germline CDR1 SGHTA, CDR2 FQGNSA. DNA of the CDR3: TGTGCCAGCAGCTTAAGAGGACTAGGTACCGAGCAGTACTTC. As protein: CASSLRGLGTEQYF.

The chain joins TRBV11-2 to TRBJ2-7, with TRBD1 matching 7 bases. The CDR3 sequence is 14 residues long. J gave up 4 bases and V 0 bases, and 3 bases lay outside the gene matches. From germline, CDR1 is SGHAT and CDR2 FQNNGV. The DNA of the CDR3 is TGTGCCAGCAGCTTAGAGGCGACAGGGTACGAGCAGTACTTC. Translating it yields CASSLEATGYEQYF.

The V gene is TRBV28, the J gene TRBJ2-1, with 8 bases matching TRBD2. The J segment lost 5 bases and the V segment lost 3 bases, leaving 6 bases of the junction unmatched. CDR3 length: 15 residues. The V gene's germline CDR1 is MDHEN and CDR2 SYDVKM. CDR3 nucleotide sequence: TGTGCCAGCAGTTTTGGGCGGGGGGCCAACAATGAGCAGTTCTTC. Translation: CASSFGRGANNEQFF. The full variable domain, rest sourced from reference TRBV28 and TRBJ2-1, is DVKVTQSSRYLVKRTGEKVFLECVQDMDHENMFWYRQDPGLGLRLIYFSYDVKMKEKGDIPEGYSVSREKKERFSLILESASTNQTSMYLCASSFGRGANNEQFFGPGTRLTVL.

This chain joins TRBV11-2 and TRBJ2-2; D unresolved. This CDR3 is built from 18 residues. V was clipped by 0 bases and J by 0 bases, with 14 bases between them. Germline V lookup: CDR1 SGHAT, CDR2 FQNNGV. The CDR3 DNA follows: TGTGCCAGCAGCTTAGACGATACAGAGCTTACGAACACCGGGGAGCTGTTTTTT. Protein sequence: CASSLDDTELTNTGELFF.

The chain couples TRBV27 to TRBJ1-2; D perhaps matches TRBD1 (5 bases). V was pared by 6 bases and J by 2 bases, with 19 bases between. The CDR3 covers 16 residues. Germline V lookup: CDR1 MNHEY, CDR2 SMNVEV (reference sequence). CDR3 DNA: TGTGCCAGCAGAAGCTTTTGGTCAGGGTCAAACTATGGCTACACCTTC. It yields the protein CASRSFWSGSNYGYTF.

The rearrangement uses TRBV6-1 and TRBJ2-1; D is ambiguous. The CDR3 extends over 15 amino acids. Germline assignment: CDR1 MNHNS and CDR2 SASEGT. V was pared by 2 bases and J by 1 base, with 9 bases between. The CDR3 here is CASSEPGASYNEQFF. CDR3 nucleotide sequence: TGTGCCAGCAGTGAACCGGGCGCTTCCTACAATGAGCAGTTCTTC.

This chain joins TRBV5-1 and TRBJ1-3; D gene unclear. This CDR3 comprises 16 residues. The germline V and J ends were trimmed by 1 base and 0 bases, with 11 bases remaining between them. Germline V gives CDR1 SGHRS, CDR2 YFSETQ. CDR3 coding DNA: TGCGCCAGCAGCTTGACGATTTCCAGCTCTGGAAACACCATATATTTT. This encodes CASSLTISSSGNTIYF.

The chain has TRBV28 and TRBJ2-5; the match to TRBD2 covers 10 bases. V shed 10 bases, J shed 2 bases, and the junction held 16 bases outside the gene matches. CDR3 length equals 17 residues. Germline V lookup: CDR1 MDHEN, CDR2 SYDVKM. The CDR3 is CAISQLASGSWQETQYF. The CDR3 DNA follows: TGTGCCATTTCCCAGTTGGCTAGCGGGAGTTGGCAAGAGACCCAGTACTTC.

The rearrangement links TRBV4-3 to TRBJ2-3; TRBD2 aligns across 13 bases. The CDR3 loop spans 20 amino acids. Looked up from germline, CDR1 is LGHNA and CDR2 is YSLEER. V lost 4 bases to trimming and J lost 2 bases; unmatched junction nucleotides: 15. DNA of the CDR3: TGCGCCAGCAGCCCATTGGGGACTAGCGGGACAGTTGGGGACACAGATACGCAGTATTTT. Amino acids: CASSPLGTSGTVGDTDTQYF.